In this sample, the clone carrying this T cell receptor beta chain turned up a few times. The antigen is not known. In TCRdb, the 5' RACE reads were re-called with MiXCR into one record per CDR3 protein. The sample has roughly 80,000 distinct CDR3 sequences, around a quarter seen once. The entry originates in a study of T-cell memory formation after mild COVID-19. Study findings and constraints: Shrinking CD4+ clones resided mostly in CM and EM, and CD8+ ones in EMRA. Later expanders leaned CD4+, whereas day 15 to 85 contracting clones were balanced CD4/CD8.

This TCR derives from a man aged 18-30 years who had mild COVID-19 (a few samples of this study predate the infection). Cell type and time point are not known. Sequenced material: PBMCs or a T cell subset sorted from them (not recorded which).

The CDR3 loop reads CASSLAAGGPNEQFF. In nucleotides, the CDR3 is TGCGCCAGCAGCTTGGCGGCGGGGGGGCCGAATGAGCAGTTCTTC. The chain employs TRBV5-1 and TRBJ2-1; 9 bases line up with TRBD2. Germline CDR1 reads SGHRS; CDR2 reads YFSETQ. Trimming cost V 0 bases and J 7 bases; bases outside gene matches: 5. The CDR3 runs to 15 residues.